This T cell receptor beta chain was observed in a study of regulatory T cells in long-lasting Graves disease (dated by TCRdb to the early 2020s). In the study overall: In the newly diagnosed Graves' disease group, patients had been taking antithyroid drugs for less than 3 months. Patients with persistent Graves' disease were compared with patients with newly diagnosed Graves' disease using TCR sequencing and RNA sequencing of peripheral blood. The study was conducted in China and was registered as a clinical trial. A total of 35 or so samples underwent TCR sequencing: around 13 from persistent and approximately 20 from newly diagnosed Graves' disease patients. Results the study describes overall, beyond this receptor: Preferential use of TRBV28, TRBJ1-2 and TRBJ2-5 was observed in persistent disease, whereas TRBV20-1 and TRBJ2-1 were favored in newly diagnosed disease. The small sample size was acknowledged by the authors as a limitation that may reduce accuracy. Persistent Graves' disease patients showed lower TCR Shannon entropy and fewer highly expanded clones than newly diagnosed patients, suggesting clonal expansion. More public clonotypes were shared among persistent patients (around 2,600) than among newly diagnosed patients (under 1,000). Sequencing and analysis were limited to the TCR beta chain. Peripheral blood alone was examined, since thyroid tissue, which constituted the primary lesion, could not be accessed.

This clonotype showed up many times. What this receptor recognizes is not known. A read error may produce the germline difference seen at one junction end. Read against the paper, the sample's time point label means: newly diagnosed GD, antithyroid drugs for less than 3 months. For both TCR sequencing and RNA sequencing, RNA was extracted from PBMCs using TRIzol. The diagnosis of Graves' disease followed American Thyroid Association guidelines. Recruitment of patients was carried out at an endocrinology department in Xi'an, China. From each patient, approximately 10 milliliters of peripheral blood was collected into an EDTA anticoagulant tube. Ficoll Paque Plus density gradient separation was used to isolate PBMCs, and no additional T cell sorting was done. An Agilent 2100 Bioanalyzer and agarose gel were used to check RNA quality, and a NanoDrop 2000 was used to measure RNA concentration. Reading from cysteine to phenylalanine, the CDR3 counts 13 amino acids. Only the CDR3 DNA stays, 39 bases, in frame from base 1. The germline V gene gives CDR1 as KGHDR and CDR2 as SFDVKD.

Receptor libraries were prepared by multiplex PCR. The reads were generated on an Illumina HiSeq 4000. CDR3 regions were amplified by Arm-PCR with iRepertoire HTBI primers to construct TCR beta libraries. Gel purification was performed on PCR products prior to sequencing. In the original analysis: Gene usage analysis of CDR3 amino acid clonotypes used the approximately 62 TRBV and some 15 TRBJ segments found across samples. Filtered high-quality paired reads were merged into contigs using COPE and FqMerger. Contigs were aligned with BLAST to IMGT TRBV, TRBD and TRBJ reference genes, and CDR3 was defined per IMGT. Highly expanded clones were defined as clonotypes with a frequency above 0.1%. Shannon entropy served as the measure of repertoire diversity, while the Gini coefficient captured V-J evenness. Clonotypes shared by more than one individual were considered public. TCRdb reran the public reads through fastp at Q25 and MiXCR, keeping productive beta chains. One record per CDR3 amino acid sequence lists the most common genes and DNA. None of the V and J calls come from the authors' own analysis; TCRdb made them. This sample has about 470,000 distinct CDR3 sequences in its table, and roughly 15% of those were observed once. 12% of the sample is in the top ten clones.

The sample was also reused in another study, on T cells in Graves' hyperthyroidism and ophthalmopathy. As noted in the second study: A patient counted as having stable Graves' hyperthyroidism if no progression to ophthalmopathy occurred over 18 months of follow-up. Hyperthyroidism patients were newly diagnosed, with disease duration under 2 months, and aged 18 to 65 years. Any patient with an uncontrolled infection, another autoimmune disease, pregnancy or lactation was excluded. Diagnoses were established on the basis of clinical symptoms, serum thyroxine and TRAb, thyroid ultrasound, and orbital computed tomography. The first round of RT-PCR for the TCR CDR3 was performed with the HTBI primer set and the Qiagen OneStep RT-PCR kit. Most expanded thyroid clonotypes (frequency above 0.001) were also detected in blood, a finding suggesting that blood repertoires may reflect thyroid immune responses. A 13 V-J signature model separated ophthalmopathy from stable hyperthyroidism, with around 91% sensitivity and roughly 81% specificity in cross-validation and 80%/75% in testing. During validation, the model predicted progression to ophthalmopathy a median of approximately six months ahead of onset, with almost 71% sensitivity and around 73% specificity. A discovery cohort of around 98 patients, 43 with Graves' ophthalmopathy and approximately 57 with stable Graves' hyperthyroidism, was used to find distinguishing TCR V-J signatures. Prospective prediction of ophthalmopathy was tested in an independent validation cohort consisting of about 20 hyperthyroidism patients and more than 15 patients who later progressed to ophthalmopathy. The approximately 97 discovery patients were randomly divided into training and test sets at a 7:3 ratio. In addition, the study compared T-cell repertoires in thyroid tissue and in blood from five or six Graves' hyperthyroidism patients. After sampling, hyperthyroidism patients received methimazole starting at 30 mg daily, and ophthalmopathy patients received high-dose intravenous methylprednisolone. A second multiplex PCR round built the libraries, followed by size selection and purification. Paired-end sequencing of the libraries was performed with 100 bp reads on an Illumina HiSeq2000. SOAPnuke was used to process the raw data, with reads discarded if the reads contained adapters or uncalled bases, had a mean Phred below 15, or lacked an exact constant-primer or identifier match. COPE v1.2.5 was used to merge high-quality paired reads, and clonotypes were defined as unique nucleotide sequences. Clonotypes were aligned to IMGT TRBV, TRBD and TRBJ reference segments using MiTCR v1.1. The analysis included only V-J combinations with a frequency above 0.0001, which together covered 99% to 99.2% of the repertoires. A TCS score was defined as the ratio between F50 (clonal expansion) and ExV (chaos), using BLOSUM62-based TCRdist between CDR3 peptides within each V-J. Welch's t-statistics and random forest reduced around 520 V-J features to 13, which were used in a naive Bayes classifier (R e1071). Sample size was not statistically predetermined, and investigators were not blinded to group allocation. TCR Vbeta CDR3 sequencing of 120 to 150 peripheral blood samples (43 ophthalmopathy, approximately 80 hyperthyroidism and approximately 17 progressor patients) is reported in the paper.

This specimen was peripheral blood mononuclear cells (PBMCs), taken at new diagnosis, from a patient treated with antithyroid drugs. The chain is made from TRBV24-1 and TRBJ2-1; TRBD2 could be the D gene, as 6 bases match. The TCR originated in a man between 35 and 55 years old with Graves disease. Donor details come from another sample of the same person, matched by shared clones. The DNA is as follows: TGTGCCACCAGTGGGGGGGTCTACGATGAGCAGTTCTTC. Its protein product is CATSGGVYDEQFF.